This T cell receptor beta chain was retrieved from a study of blood T cell repertoires in COVID-19. Sequenced by immunoSEQ multiplex PCR; TCRdb stores in-frame clones only, minus some. The data show about 230,000 clones, with approximately 90% seen just once and approximately 2.5% held by the top ten. CDR1 is KGHSH and CDR2 is LQKENI in the germline V gene. CDR3 size: 15 residues. V lost 5 bases to trimming and J lost 4 bases; unmatched junction nucleotides: 3. Sequenced: PBMCs or T cells enriched from blood (not recorded which). The source is a woman in her forties with acute COVID-19. The V gene is TRBV18, the J gene TRBJ2-2, with 11 bases fitting TRBD2. CDR3 residues: CASSELAGATGELFF. The CDR3 nucleotides are TGTGCCAGCTCAGAACTAGCGGGAGCCACCGGGGAGCTGTTTTTT.